The 2 T cell receptor beta chains presented below share a single source sample, sequenced in a study of control samples from healthy donors and cancer patients (dated by TCRdb to about 2020). The method was the immunoSEQ multiplex PCR assay. TCRdb re-hosts the immuneACCESS table, in-frame sequences only. Its copies lack some clones; in the studies checked, an unresolved V gene accounts for under half of them, and the cause for the rest is not known. The table for this sample lists roughly 120,000 clones; approximately 90% of them were counted only once. In total, the top ten clones hold 17% of the sample. Sequenced: blood. These receptors all stem from a woman in her 50s in good health.

The rearrangement links TRBV9 to TRBJ2-5; 9 bases are a match to TRBD1. Germline V gene sequence: CDR1 SGDLS, CDR2 YYNGEE. This CDR3 comprises 15 residues. Trimming took 0 bases from V and 5 from J; bases not matched to a gene: 5. The CDR3 spells CASSVGDRVSETQYF. CDR3 in DNA: TGTGCCAGCAGCGTAGGGGACAGGGTGTCGGAGACCCAGTACTTC. Using reference TRBV9 and TRBJ2-5 for the parts outside the CDR3, the full variable domain is DSGVTQTPKHLITATGQRVTLRCSPRSGDLSVYWYQQSLDQGLQFLIQYYNGEERAKGNILERFSAQQFPDLHSELNLSSLELGDSALYFCASSVGDRVSETQYFGPGTRLLVL.

The chain joins TRBV7-2 to TRBJ2-7; 7 bases match TRBD1. This CDR3 spans 14 amino acids. Germline V gene sequence: CDR1 SGHTA, CDR2 FQGNSA. V lost 5 bases and J lost 3; bases outside the gene matches: 7. DNA of the CDR3: TGTGCCAGCAGCCCAACGGGACAGAGCTACGAGCAGTACGTC. Its translation is CASSPTGQSYEQYV.